This T cell receptor beta chain was identified during a study of cytomegalovirus exposure and HLA in healthy donors. Study findings and constraints: HLA allele associations emerged for roughly 17,000 TCR beta sequences in a later analysis, at 0.05 false discovery rate.

The PCR ran on 60 Vbeta and 13 Jbeta primers. The table came from immunoSEQ multiplex PCR; TCRdb's copy has only in-frame clones and leaves some out. The sample yields more than 140,000 clones, almost 85% seen once. As to this clone: Its matching antigen is unknown.

Germline-derived CDR1 and CDR2 are SGHAT and FQNNGV. The ends lost 3 bases at V and 4 bases at J; junction bases unmatched: 10. The CDR3 consists of 16 residues. This sequence originates from a young man in good health and CMV-seropositive. The sample consisted of PBMCs. The chain carries TRBV11-2 and TRBJ2-7, with TRBD2 matching 9 bases. In DNA form, the CDR3 reads TGTGCCAGCAGCTTGGACAGTAGCGGGAGTGGGTACGAGCAGTACTTC. It translates to CASSLDSSGSGYEQYF.